This passage covers 16 T cell receptor beta chains from one sample sequenced in a study of beta chain features in type 1 diabetes. Broader study findings: Researchers report that Type 1 diabetes patients had moderately but significantly shorter TCRB CDR3s across all four CD4+ subsets.

What these receptors recognize is not known. All of the isolated RNA was reverse transcribed, so expressed TCRB transcripts were sequenced. Repertoires were generated with immunoSEQ multiplex PCR, while TCRdb's copy carries only in-frame clones and drops some. The sample records 600,000 to 700,000 clones, about an eighth being singletons. Sequences were obtained from naive CD4+ T cells from blood. These receptors were taken from a man between 18 and 35 years old with type 1 diabetes.

V is TRBV7-9 and J is TRBJ1-2, with 7 bases fitting TRBD1. This CDR3 region has 12 residues. Trimming cost V 5 bases and J 8 bases; bases outside gene matches: 5. CDR1 and CDR2 (germline): SEHNR, FQNEAQ (reference sequence). The CDR3 coding sequence is TGTGCCAGCAGCGTCACAGGGGACGGCTACACCTTC. Encoded protein: CASSVTGDGYTF.

This chain joins TRBV19 and TRBJ1-2, with D maybe TRBD1 (5 bases). The CDR3 sequence is 14 residues long. V lost 6 bases, J lost 2 bases, and 13 bases lay in between. Germline assignment: CDR1 LNHDA and CDR2 SQIVND (reference sequence). The CDR3 nucleotides read TGTGCCAGTAGGACGGGACGTACAAACTATGGCTACACCTTC. Residues: CASRTGRTNYGYTF.

This chain uses TRBV7-9 with TRBJ1-2; D may be TRBD1 (5 bases). Trimming pared 6 bases from V and 7 bases from J, leaving 24 bases between. CDR1 is SEHNR and CDR2 is FQNEAQ in the germline V gene (reference sequence). This CDR3 contains 16 residues. The CDR3 reads CASSPSGTVPVGGYTF. CDR3 in DNA: TGTGCCAGCAGTCCCAGCGGGACGGTCCCAGTGGGTGGCTACACCTTC.

The table lists this clone with a few counts. For the CDR3, the DNA is TGTGCCAGCAGTACTTACAGGGGGCGTCTCTACGAGCAGTACTTC. This translates into CASSTYRGRLYEQYF. The chain combines TRBV25-1 with TRBJ2-7, with 9 positions matching TRBD1. This CDR3 is built from 15 residues. The germline CDR1 and CDR2 sequences are MGHDK and SYGVNS. V shed 5 bases and J 3 bases; nucleotides not matched to a gene: 8.

This clone was seen a few times. J is TRBJ1-4 and V is TRBV7-2, with D hard to call. Germline V CDR1 and CDR2: SGHTA, FQGNSA. The CDR3 extends over 14 amino acids. V shed 3 bases and J shed 8 bases, with 13 bases lying between them. For the CDR3, the DNA is TGTGCCAGCAGCTTGGGGAGGCGGGAAGAAAAACTGTTTTTT. It translates to CASSLGRREEKLFF.

This clone was seen a handful of times. The chain couples TRBV5-1 to TRBJ2-1; 9 nucleotides line up with TRBD2. V lost 4 bases to trimming and J lost 9 bases; unmatched junction nucleotides: 14. The germline V gene has CDR1 SGHRS and CDR2 YFSETQ. CDR3 length: 16 residues. Here the CDR3 DNA reads TGCGCCAGCAGCGCGGCGGCTAGCGGGGTACAGGGTGAGCAGTTCTTC. Translated: CASSAAASGVQGEQFF.

This CDR3 reads CASSHGTSGNTGELFF. CDR3 in DNA: TGCGCCAGCAGCCACGGGACTAGCGGGAACACCGGGGAGCTGTTTTTT. V is TRBV5-1 and J is TRBJ2-2; 11 nucleotides align to TRBD2. Germline assignment: CDR1 SGHRS and CDR2 YFSETQ. The CDR3 runs to 16 residues. With V trimmed by 4 bases and J by 1 base, 3 bases remained unmatched.

The chain joins TRBV10-1 to TRBJ2-6; D is unclear. Trimming left V 0 bases short and J 2 bases short, with 8 bases between. The CDR3 runs 16 residues. CDR1 and CDR2 (germline): WNHNN, SYGVQD (reference sequence). The CDR3 reads CASSESTVAGANVLTF. For the CDR3, the DNA is TGCGCCAGCAGTGAGTCAACAGTAGCTGGGGCCAACGTCCTGACTTTC.

This clone has more than one count but fewer than ten. The genes are TRBV5-4 and TRBJ1-1; D is undetermined. CDR1 is SGHNT, CDR2 YYREEE, per germline (reference sequence). This CDR3 region has 11 residues. V dropped 9 bases and J dropped 5 bases, with 11 bases sitting between them. CDR3 sequence: CAMIRWTEAFF. CDR3 bases: TGTGCCATGATTAGGTGGACTGAAGCTTTCTTT.

This chain joins TRBV25-1 and TRBJ2-1; D is uncertain. This CDR3 is 12 amino acids long. Germline V CDR1 and CDR2: MGHDK, SYGVNS. V dropped 1 base and J dropped 10 bases, with 8 bases sitting between them. The CDR3 reads CASSESVGEQFF. In DNA form, the CDR3 reads TGTGCCAGCAGTGAATCTGTAGGGGAGCAGTTCTTC.

This chain joins TRBV7-9 and TRBJ1-2; D unresolved. This CDR3 contains 14 residues. In germline, CDR1 is SEHNR, CDR2 FQNEAQ (reference sequence). V dropped 2 bases and J dropped 6 bases, with 13 bases sitting between them. The CDR3 spells CASSLTRKKDGYTF. In nucleotides, the CDR3 is TGTGCCAGCAGCTTAACAAGGAAGAAAGATGGCTACACCTTC. Supplemented by reference TRBV7-9 and TRBJ1-2, the full variable domain reads DTGVSQNPRHKITKRGQNVTFRCDPISEHNRLYWYRQTLGQGPEFLTYFQNEAQLEKSRLLSDRFSAERPKGSFSTLEIQRTEQGDSAMYLCASSLTRKKDGYTFGSGTRLTVV.

This clone was detected a few times. The CDR3 bases are TGTGCCAGCAGCCGGGACAGCACAGATACGCAGTATTTT. It translates to CASSRDSTDTQYF. The chain links TRBV28 to TRBJ2-3; D possibly matches TRBD1 or TRBD2 (5 bases each). Germline lookup yields CDR1 MDHEN and CDR2 SYDVKM. The V gene lost 6 bases and the J gene lost 0 bases, with 7 bases spanning the gap. The CDR3 contains 13 residues.

The gene calls are TRBV30 and TRBJ1-1; a possible D gene is TRBD1 (6 bases). The germline V gene has CDR1 GTSNPN and CDR2 SVGIG (reference sequence). V shed 0 bases and J shed 0 bases, with 14 bases lying between them. The CDR3 is 16 residues long. The CDR3 region is CAWSVQYRAMNTEAFF. Here the CDR3 DNA reads TGTGCCTGGAGTGTACAGTACAGGGCTATGAACACTGAAGCTTTCTTT. The full variable domain, with the rest looked up from reference TRBV30 and TRBJ1-1, is SQTIHQWPATLVQPVGSPLSLECTVEGTSNPNLYWYRQAAGRGLQLLFYSVGIGQISSEVPQNLSASRPQDRQFILSSKKLLLSDSGFYLCAWSVQYRAMNTEAFFGQGTRLTVV.

This chain uses TRBV6-1 with TRBJ1-2, with D unresolved. V dropped 6 bases and J dropped 8 bases, with 19 bases sitting between them. The CDR3 totals 14 residues. Germline-derived CDR1 and CDR2 are MNHNS and SASEGT. The CDR3 reads CASRYKAASEGYTF. The DNA of the CDR3 is TGTGCCAGCAGATATAAGGCGGCCTCGGAAGGCTACACCTTC.

The CDR3 loop reads CSVVPGDIMSYEQYF. As DNA, the CDR3 is TGCAGCGTCGTCCCGGGGGATATAATGTCCTACGAGCAGTACTTC. The genes are TRBV29-1 and TRBJ2-5; a possible D gene is TRBD2 (6 bases). With the DNA end fitting TRBJ2-7 better, the J assignment may be wrong. Germline CDR1 and CDR2: SQVTM and ANQGSEA. The length of the CDR3 is 15 residues.

This clone was found a few times. This chain connects TRBV30 to TRBJ1-2, with no clear D. The CDR3 is 14 residues long. V lost 2 bases to trimming and J lost 0 bases, with 10 bases between them. Germline CDR1 is GTSNPN and CDR2 is SVGIG (reference sequence). CDR3 nucleotides: TGTGCCTGGAGTACGACGGGAACTAACTATGGCTACACCTTC. Its translation is CAWSTTGTNYGYTF.